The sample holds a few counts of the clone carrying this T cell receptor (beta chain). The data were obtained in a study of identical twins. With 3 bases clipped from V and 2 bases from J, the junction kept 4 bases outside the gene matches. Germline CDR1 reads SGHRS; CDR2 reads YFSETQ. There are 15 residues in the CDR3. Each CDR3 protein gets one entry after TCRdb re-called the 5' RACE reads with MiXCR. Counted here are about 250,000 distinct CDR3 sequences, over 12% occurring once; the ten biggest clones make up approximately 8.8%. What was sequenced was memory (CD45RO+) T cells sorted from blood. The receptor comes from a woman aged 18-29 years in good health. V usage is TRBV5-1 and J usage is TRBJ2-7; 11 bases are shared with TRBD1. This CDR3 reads CASSSRDRGTYEQYF. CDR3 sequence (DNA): TGCGCCAGCAGCTCCCGGGACAGGGGGACCTACGAGCAGTACTTC.